Listed below are T cell receptor beta chains from one sample, sequenced in a study of T cells in Graves' hyperthyroidism and ophthalmopathy. TCRdb re-derived calls from the multiplex PCR reads in MiXCR, one entry per CDR3 protein. The sample gives about 640,000 distinct CDR3 sequences, 20% to 25% of which show up once; around a third is in the top ten. The sample was blood. All receptors derive from a man aged 30-40 years with Graves' ophthalmopathy. The CDR3 runs from the conserved cysteine through the conserved F or W. The D gene is left open where the match is weak. Clone sizes are given selectively: once, few, many, or a class where the clone is expanded.

V gene	D gene	J gene	clone size	CDR3 protein	CDR3 DNA
TRBV10-3	TRBD2	TRBJ2-3	few	CAITPTSGNGHRTDTQYF	TGTGCCATCACCCCGACTAGCGGGAACGGGCACCGCACAGATACGCAGTATTTT
TRBV11-2	.	TRBJ1-3	many	CASSLEAVPSGNTIYF	TGTGCCAGCAGCTTAGAGGCCGTTCCCTCTGGAAACACCATATATTTT
TRBV11-2	TRBD2	TRBJ2-1	.	CAGSSGLAGVNEQFF	TGTGCCGGCAGTTCCGGACTAGCGGGAGTCAATGAGCAGTTCTTC
TRBV4-3	.	TRBJ2-7	.	CASSQGSSPNYEQYF	TGCGCCAGCAGCCAAGGAAGCAGTCCGAACTACGAGCAGTACTTC
TRBV7-9	.	TRBJ2-1	.	CASSVGQSYNEQFF	TGTGCCAGCAGCGTCGGACAGTCCTACAATGAGCAGTTCTTC
TRBV7-2	.	TRBJ1-5	.	CASSAGRRNQPQHF	TGTGCCAGCAGTGCAGGGCGACGCAATCAGCCCCAGCATTTT
TRBV7-8	.	TRBJ2-1	many	CASSLGMEIEQFF	TGTGCCAGCAGCTTGGGGATGGAAATTGAGCAGTTCTTC
TRBV11-1	.	TRBJ2-7	many	CASSPSGPGVYEQYF	TGTGCCAGCAGCCCCTCAGGTCCCGGAGTCTACGAGCAGTACTTC
TRBV28	TRBD1	TRBJ2-7	many	CASSRDRGFTYEQYF	TGTGCCAGCAGCCGCGACAGGGGGTTTACCTACGAGCAGTACTTC
TRBV30	.	TRBJ2-2	.	CAWQEGETNTGELFF	TGTGCCTGGCAGGAAGGGGAAACGAACACCGGGGAGCTGTTTTTT
TRBV14	TRBD1	TRBJ1-6	few	CASSDYDRVNSPLHF	TGTGCCAGCAGCGACTACGACAGGGTAAATTCACCCCTCCACTTT
TRBV7-9	.	TRBJ2-7	many	CASSLGQDSYEQYF	TGTGCCAGCAGCTTAGGGCAGGACAGCTACGAGCAGTACTTC
TRBV7-9	TRBD2	TRBJ2-7	.	CASSSHGGRTPYEQHF	TGTGCCAGCAGCTCCCACGGCGGGAGGACCCCCTACGAGCAGCACTTC
TRBV27	.	TRBJ2-4	few	CASILLQVFVAKNIQYF	TGTGCCAGCATTCTACTCCAGGTCTTTGTAGCCAAAAACATTCAGTACTTC
TRBV28	.	TRBJ2-7	few	CASSGTGGPNSYEQYF	TGTGCCAGCAGTGGGACGGGGGGCCCCAACTCCTACGAGCAGTACTTC
TRBV29-1	.	TRBJ1-2	.	CSASGRYGYTF	TGCAGCGCCTCAGGGCGGTATGGCTACACCTTC
TRBV20-1	.	TRBJ1-2	many	CSAKAGGNYGYTF	TGCAGTGCTAAGGCGGGGGGCAACTATGGCTACACCTTC
TRBV12-3/TRBV12-4	.	TRBJ2-3	.	CASSPPVALTQYF	TGTGCCAGCAGTCCCCCTGTAGCGTTAACGCAGTATTTT
TRBV5-1	TRBD1	TRBJ1-1	.	CASSRTGEMNTEAFF	TGCGCCAGCAGTAGGACAGGGGAAATGAACACTGAAGCTTTCTTT
TRBV3-1	.	TRBJ1-1	many	CASSRAGVVAFF	TGTGCCAGCAGCCGAGCGGGTGTGGTAGCTTTCTTT
TRBV7-2	TRBD2	TRBJ2-1	.	CASSLGTSGMGNEQFF	TGTGCCAGCAGCTTGGGGACTAGCGGGATGGGGAATGAGCAGTTCTTC
TRBV20-1	TRBD2	TRBJ2-1	.	CSALLAGISYNEQFF	TGCAGTGCTTTACTAGCGGGTATCTCCTACAATGAGCAGTTCTTC
TRBV7-8	TRBD2	TRBJ2-5	many	CASSSLAFSTETQYF	TGTGCCAGCAGCTCACTAGCGTTTAGTACGGAGACCCAGTACTTC
TRBV11-2	.	TRBJ1-1	many	CASSFVADGNTEAFF	TGTGCCAGCAGCTTCGTGGCAGATGGGAACACTGAAGCTTTCTTT
TRBV7-2	TRBD2	TRBJ2-1	.	CASSRPIAGAYNEQFF	TGTGCCAGCAGCCGGCCCATAGCGGGAGCCTACAATGAGCAGTTCTTC
TRBV27	.	TRBJ1-5	.	CASSYLLNQPQHF	TGTGCCAGCAGTTATTTGCTCAATCAGCCCCAGCATTTT
TRBV6-1	.	TRBJ2-2	.	CASSYLDNTGELFF	TGTGCCAGCAGTTACTTGGATAACACCGGGGAGCTGTTTTTT
TRBV20-1	TRBD2	TRBJ2-1	.	CSARTPGTSGEFF	TGCAGTGCTAGAACTCCCGGGACTAGCGGTGAGTTCTTC
TRBV28	TRBD2	TRBJ2-7	few	CASSSIIAGADEQYF	TGTGCCAGCAGTTCGATAATAGCGGGAGCAGACGAGCAGTACTTC
TRBV4-1	.	TRBJ2-2	.	CASSPEPGTNTGELFF	TGCGCCAGCAGCCCTGAGCCGGGAACGAACACCGGGGAGCTGTTTTTT
TRBV27	.	TRBJ2-5	.	CASSFTGMETQYF	TGTGCCAGCAGTTTTACAGGGATGGAGACCCAGTACTTC
TRBV19	TRBD1	TRBJ2-7	.	CASSGRQGISEQYF	TGTGCCAGTAGTGGACGACAGGGGATAAGCGAGCAGTACTTC
TRBV27	.	TRBJ2-5	.	CASMGPAAEETQYF	TGTGCCAGCATGGGACCGGCAGCAGAAGAGACCCAGTACTTC
TRBV29-1	TRBD2	TRBJ2-7	few	CSVSSSGRISEQYF	TGCAGCGTAAGCTCTAGCGGGAGAATATCCGAGCAGTACTTC
TRBV5-5	.	TRBJ2-5	.	CASSRSSTPPQETQYF	TGTGCCAGCAGCAGGAGCTCCACACCCCCTCAGGAGACCCAGTACTTC
TRBV7-3	TRBD2	TRBJ2-2	.	CANSRGLAGLGFPGELFF	TGTGCCAACAGCCGCGGACTAGCGGGATTGGGATTCCCCGGGGAGCTGTTTTTT
TRBV6-1	.	TRBJ2-7	many	CASSPLQGEQYF	TGTGCCAGCAGCCCCCTTCAGGGCGAGCAGTACTTC
TRBV12-3/TRBV12-4	TRBD2	TRBJ2-7	.	CASSTPAGGVYEQYF	TGTGCCAGCAGCACGCCCGCGGGAGGGGTCTACGAGCAGTACTTC
TRBV20-1	.	TRBJ2-2	.	CSARGSLTGGLFF	TGCAGTGCTAGGGGGTCCTTAACCGGGGGGCTGTTTTTT
TRBV11-2	TRBD1	TRBJ2-7	.	CASTLSGTGAYEQYF	TGTGCCAGCACCTTATCCGGGACAGGAGCCTACGAGCAGTACTTC
TRBV15	TRBD2	TRBJ2-5	many	CATSREGLAEQETQYF	TGTGCCACCAGCAGAGAGGGACTAGCGGAACAAGAGACCCAGTACTTC
TRBV10-3	.	TRBJ2-7	.	CAISPTGRDEQYF	TGTGCCATCAGTCCCACGGGGCGGGACGAGCAGTACTTC
TRBV27	.	TRBJ2-7	.	CASSPRPKVGVSEQYF	TGTGCCAGCAGTCCCCGCCCAAAGGTTGGGGTGTCGGAGCAGTACTTC
TRBV20-1	TRBD2	TRBJ2-1	.	CSAGGPTSGSYNEQFF	TGCAGTGCTGGGGGGCCGACTAGCGGGAGCTACAATGAGCAGTTCTTC
TRBV7-2	.	TRBJ2-7	.	CASSTTGPYEQYF	TGTGCCAGCAGCACAACCGGGCCGTACGAGCAGTACTTC
TRBV7-9	TRBD2	TRBJ2-5	few	CASSLRGPSGWERDF	TGTGCCAGCAGCTTAAGAGGCCCTAGCGGATGGGAGAGGGACTTC
TRBV12-5	TRBD1	TRBJ2-2	.	CASGSWTGDTGELFF	TGTGCTAGTGGTTCTTGGACAGGGGACACCGGGGAGCTGTTTTTT
TRBV6-1	.	TRBJ2-2	.	CASIVGPRTGELFF	TGTGCCAGCATTGTTGGACCTCGCACCGGGGAGCTGTTTTTT
TRBV29-1	TRBD2	TRBJ2-1	.	CSVGGLAGPVYNEQFF	TGCAGCGTTGGGGGACTAGCGGGACCAGTTTACAATGAGCAGTTCTTC
TRBV5-4	TRBD1	TRBJ2-7	few	CASSLNQGAYEQYF	TGTGCCAGCAGCTTGAACCAGGGGGCCTACGAGCAGTACTTC
TRBV28	TRBD1	TRBJ1-2	few	CASSFSGDRVLGYTF	TGTGCCAGCAGCTTCTCCGGGGACAGGGTATTAGGCTACACCTTC
TRBV6-2/TRBV6-3	TRBD2	TRBJ2-7	.	CASSYSLLAGYEQYF	TGTGCCAGCAGTTACTCCCTCCTAGCGGGATACGAGCAGTACTTC
TRBV29-1	.	TRBJ2-3	few	CSVHLGTDTQYF	TGCAGCGTTCATCTGGGCACAGATACGCAGTATTTT
TRBV7-9	.	TRBJ2-5	few	CASSSTRTQYF	TGTGCCAGCAGCTCCACTAGGACCCAGTACTTC
TRBV3-1	TRBD2	TRBJ2-1	.	CASSQSSGSWDEQFF	TGTGCCAGCAGCCAATCTAGCGGGAGTTGGGATGAGCAGTTCTTC
TRBV12-3/TRBV12-4	TRBD2	TRBJ2-7	once	CASSHGWSGGPYEQYF	TGTGCCAGCAGTCATGGCTGGAGCGGGGGTCCCTACGAGCAGTACTTC
TRBV6-5	TRBD2	TRBJ2-7	few	CASSYFGRNYEQYF	TGTGCCAGCAGTTATTTCGGGAGGAACTACGAGCAGTACTTC
TRBV15	.	TRBJ2-7	many	CATSGGKGAYEQYF	TGTGCCACCAGCGGGGGGAAGGGGGCCTACGAGCAGTACTTC
TRBV7-2	TRBD1	TRBJ2-7	many	CASSLGQGFGAGYEQYF	TGTGCCAGCAGCTTAGGACAGGGGTTCGGGGCCGGGTACGAGCAGTACTTC